Below, 26 T cell receptor beta chains from the same sample are listed, as sequenced in a study of identical twins. MiXCR, run by TCRdb on the 5' RACE reads, gives a single entry per CDR3 protein. The data show 1.5 million to 2 million distinct CDR3 sequences, under 35% seen once. Sequencing was carried out using cord blood. These receptors were collected from a newborn girl in good health.

This clonotype was seen more than once but under ten times. The rearrangement uses TRBV12-3 or TRBV12-4 and TRBJ2-7; D is unresolved. The CDR3 runs 13 residues. The V gene lost 7 bases and the J gene lost 1 base, with 11 bases spanning the gap. The CDR3 DNA reads as TGTGCCAGCACCCCTAATCCGTCCTACGAGCAGTACTTC. Encoded protein: CASTPNPSYEQYF.

As DNA, the CDR3 is TGTGCCAGCAGCCTCCGGGACTCCCTTGGGGAGACCCAGTACTTC. Protein: CASSLRDSLGETQYF. The chain combines TRBV2 with TRBJ2-4, with D possibly being TRBD2 (6 bases). Judging by the DNA end, TRBJ2-5 fits better; the J call may be wrong. Germline CDR1 and CDR2: SNHLY and FYNNEI. The CDR3 extends over 15 amino acids.

The chain couples TRBV9 to TRBJ1-1; D is uncertain. Deletions cut 2 bases from V and 3 bases from J, with 11 bases between. The CDR3 consists of 14 residues. The germline CDR1 and CDR2 sequences are SGDLS and YYNGEE. Here the CDR3 reads CASSVSLVDTEAFF. The DNA for the CDR3 is TGTGCCAGCAGCGTTTCCTTAGTGGACACTGAAGCTTTCTTT.

The chain uses TRBV3-1 and TRBJ1-6; D call uncertain. The CDR3 consists of 17 residues. Germline V lookup: CDR1 LGHDT, CDR2 YNNKEL (reference sequence). Trimming stripped 0 bases from V and 6 bases from J, with 15 bases between. The CDR3: CASSQEIGPIANSPLHF. In DNA, the CDR3 is TGTGCCAGCAGCCAAGAAATAGGACCGATAGCTAATTCACCCCTCCACTTT. Drawing the rest from reference TRBV3-1 and TRBJ1-6, the complete variable domain is DTAVSQTPKYLVTQMGNDKSIKCEQNLGHDTMYWYKQDSKKFLKIMFSYNNKELIINETVPNRFSPKSPDKAHLNLHINSLELGDSAVYFCASSQEIGPIANSPLHFGNGTRLTVT.

This clonotype appeared a few times. This chain links TRBV7-9 with TRBJ2-7, with D perhaps TRBD2 (6 bases). Germline V lookup: CDR1 SEHNR, CDR2 FQNEAQ (reference sequence). This CDR3 region has 14 residues. V lost 1 base and J 5 bases, leaving 12 bases between the germline ends. The CDR3 nucleotides are TGTGCCAGCAGCTTAGGGGACTTAGGACACGAGCAGTACTTC. This codes for CASSLGDLGHEQYF.

This chain links TRBV29-1 with TRBJ2-1, with 10 bases fitting TRBD1. V lost 6 bases, J lost 2 bases, and 4 bases stayed unmatched. Per the germline V gene, CDR1 is SQVTM and CDR2 is ANQGSEA. The CDR3 covers 14 residues. This CDR3 reads CSVAGTGAYNEQFF. The CDR3 nucleotides read TGCAGCGTAGCCGGGACAGGGGCCTACAATGAGCAGTTCTTC.

This clonotype was seen once. The V call is TRBV12-3 or TRBV12-4, the J call TRBJ2-7; D tentatively fits TRBD1 or TRBD2 (6 bases each). Trimming shortened V by 1 base and J by 1 base, and 14 bases separated the two germline ends. The CDR3 has 16 amino acids. Here the CDR3 reads CASSLEGGHPSYEQYF. The CDR3 DNA is TGTGCCAGCAGTTTAGAAGGGGGGCACCCATCCTACGAGCAGTACTTC.

This clonotype was observed a few times. The V gene is TRBV27, the J gene TRBJ2-1; the D is unclear. Germline V lookup: CDR1 MNHEY, CDR2 SMNVEV (reference sequence). Trimming left V 5 bases short and J 2 bases short, with 16 bases between. There are 16 residues in the CDR3. The CDR3 spells CASSPLPTVTYNEQFF. DNA for the CDR3: TGTGCCAGCAGTCCTCTCCCGACGGTTACCTACAATGAGCAGTTCTTC.

This clonotype was observed a handful of times. CDR3 nucleotides: TGTGCCAGCAGCCCAGCAGGACCAACATCCTACGAGCAGTACTTC. It codes for CASSPAGPTSYEQYF. The chain has TRBV3-1 and TRBJ2-7; D is ambiguous. V was clipped by 4 bases and J by 1 base, with 14 bases between them. Looked up from germline, CDR1 is LGHDT and CDR2 is YNNKEL (reference sequence). CDR3 length: 15 residues.

About this clonotype itself: The junction shows a germline mismatch at one end, possibly a read error. The rearrangement uses TRBV29-1 and TRBJ1-1; D call uncertain. This CDR3 is built from 14 residues. Germline CDR1 is SQVTM and CDR2 is ANQGSEA. The CDR3 loop reads CSVAVGVMNAEAFF. CDR3 in DNA: TGCAGCGTCGCGGTGGGAGTGATGAACGCTGAAGCTTTCTTT.

This clonotype showed up just a few times. The V call is TRBV12-3 or TRBV12-4, the J call TRBJ2-1, with 10 nucleotides matching TRBD2. Unmatched junction bases numbered 6, after V lost 1 base and J lost 15 bases. The CDR3 has 13 residues. The DNA for the CDR3 is TGTGCCAGCAGTTTAGTATCAGCGGGAGGGACGTTCTTC. Translation: CASSLVSAGGTFF.

The rearrangement uses TRBV6-2 or TRBV6-3 and TRBJ1-3, with D unresolved. The germline V and J ends were trimmed by 8 bases and 2 bases, with 10 bases remaining between them. Germline values: CDR1 MNHEY, CDR2 SVGEGT. The CDR3 length is 13 residues. This chain's CDR3 is CASAPAPGNTIYF. CDR3 DNA sequence: TGTGCCAGCGCGCCGGCTCCTGGAAACACCATATATTTT.

The chain carries TRBV3-1 and TRBJ2-1; D gene uncertain. Trimming stripped 3 bases from V and 0 bases from J, with 15 bases between. Looked up from germline, CDR1 is LGHDT and CDR2 is YNNKEL (reference sequence). CDR3 length equals 17 residues. CDR3 residues: CASSHDGRLSSYNEQFF. CDR3 nucleotide sequence: TGTGCCAGCAGCCACGATGGGCGCCTTAGCTCCTACAATGAGCAGTTCTTC.

V and J are TRBV12-5 and TRBJ2-1; 14 nucleotides line up with TRBD2. The CDR3 spans 16 residues. V lost 4 bases to trimming and J lost 8 bases; unmatched junction nucleotides: 7. Germline CDR1 is LGHNT and CDR2 is FRNRAP. In nucleotides, the CDR3 is TGTGCTAGTGGTTCGGGACTAGCGGGAGTATGGGATGAGCAGTTCTTC. Amino acids: CASGSGLAGVWDEQFF.

The table lists this clonotype with a few counts. The genes are TRBV6-6 and TRBJ1-5, with 10 bases matching TRBD1. V dropped 4 bases and J dropped 4; count of bases not matched to a gene: 4. This CDR3 is 15 amino acids long. Germline V gene data show CDR1 as MNHNY and CDR2 as SVGAGI (reference sequence). The CDR3, as DNA: TGTGCCAGCAGTTCCTCGGACAGGGGGAATCAGCCCCAGCATTTT. It yields the protein CASSSSDRGNQPQHF.

J is TRBJ1-1 and V is TRBV29-1; a weak D match, TRBD1 (6 bases). Germline lookup yields CDR1 SQVTM and CDR2 ANQGSEA. Trimming took off 4 bases at V and 4 bases at J, with 19 bases between the two ends. The CDR3 has 15 residues. The CDR3 DNA reads TGCAGCGTTGGGGGCACAAGACGAGGGGGCACTGAAGCTTTCTTT. Protein sequence: CSVGGTRRGGTEAFF.

The chain has TRBV28 and TRBJ2-3; 8 positions agree with TRBD1. Unmatched junction bases numbered 9, after V lost 5 bases and J lost 5 bases. Looked up from germline, CDR1 is MDHEN and CDR2 is SYDVKM. CDR3 length equals 15 residues. CDR3 DNA sequence: TGTGCCAGCAGTATGGACAGGGCCCGGGGAGATACGCAGTATTTT. Encoded protein: CASSMDRARGDTQYF.

The chain couples TRBV4-1 to TRBJ1-4; no reliable D call. V lost 6 bases and J lost 4, with 12 bases in between. The CDR3 totals 14 residues. Germline assignment: CDR1 MGHRA and CDR2 YSYEKL. CDR3 sequence reads: CASRVVGGNEKLFF. The CDR3 DNA is TGCGCCAGCAGAGTGGTGGGCGGTAATGAAAAACTGTTTTTT.

This clonotype appeared a few times. Mismatch with germline at one junction end may stem from a read error. The chain employs TRBV12-3 or TRBV12-4 and TRBJ2-1, with TRBD2 matching over 9 bases. This CDR3 has 16 amino acids. This CDR3 reads CASSSRTSVRYDEQFF. The DNA of the CDR3 is TGTGCCAGCAGTTCCCGGACTAGCGTTCGCTACGATGAGCAGTTCTTC.

This clonotype was found a few times. The chain couples TRBV10-3 to TRBJ1-1; tentative D call: TRBD1 (5 bases). This CDR3 region has 14 residues. Trimming left V 2 bases short and J 1 base short, with 8 bases between. The germline V gene has CDR1 ENHRY and CDR2 SYGVKD. This chain's CDR3 is CAISEGAKNTEAFF. The DNA of the CDR3 is TGTGCCATCAGTGAGGGGGCGAAGAACACTGAAGCTTTCTTT.

The genes are TRBV20-1 and TRBJ2-3; 8 bases are a match to TRBD2. CDR3 length: 14 amino acids. Germline V gene lookup returns CDR1 DFQATT and CDR2 SNEGSKA (reference sequence). The junction had 9 bases not matched to a gene; V was cut back by 6 bases and J by 4 bases. The CDR3 DNA sequence: TGCAGTGCGGAGACGAGCGGGAGCTCAGATACGCAGTATTTT. It yields the protein CSAETSGSSDTQYF.

Only a few counts were recorded for this clonotype. This rearrangement joins TRBV5-6 to TRBJ2-3; TRBD2 matches at 7 bases. The germline V gene encodes CDR1 SGHDT and CDR2 YYEEEE. V shed 4 bases, J shed 6 bases, and the junction held 11 bases outside the gene matches. There are 15 residues in the CDR3. CDR3 region: CASSTGLVGMDTQYF. The CDR3 bases are TGTGCCAGCAGCACCGGACTAGTGGGCATGGATACGCAGTATTTT.

The gene calls are TRBV4-1 and TRBJ1-1, with 8 bases matching TRBD1. The CDR3 runs 18 residues. Germline V gene data show CDR1 as MGHRA and CDR2 as YSYEKL. V trimming: 3 bases; J trimming: 1 base; junction bases outside the gene matches: 13. Here the CDR3 reads CASSQGRDRIPKNTEAFF. The CDR3 nucleotides are TGCGCCAGCAGCCAGGGCCGGGACAGGATACCCAAGAACACTGAAGCTTTCTTT.

This clonotype was seen once. The CDR3 protein is CSARPRQPGNTEAFF. CDR3 coding DNA: TGCAGTGCTAGACCACGACAGCCTGGGAACACTGAAGCTTTCTTT. The rearrangement joins TRBV20-1 to TRBJ1-1; possible D gene TRBD1, 5 bases. The V gene's germline CDR1 is DFQATT and CDR2 SNEGSKA (reference sequence). V dropped 2 bases and J dropped 1 base, with 14 bases sitting between them. The CDR3 contains 15 residues.

This clonotype has just a few counts. J is TRBJ2-7 and V is TRBV10-3; D is perhaps TRBD2 (5 bases). The CDR3 consists of 10 residues. The V gene lost 10 bases and the J gene lost 4 bases, with 8 bases spanning the gap. Germline V gene data show CDR1 as ENHRY and CDR2 as SYGVKD. Written as DNA, the CDR3 is TGTGCCAGGCGGGCATACGAGCAGTACTTC. Translated: CARRAYEQYF.

This clonotype was seen a handful of times. This sequence joins TRBV5-4 and TRBJ2-1, with 8 bases identical to TRBD2. CDR1 SGHNT and CDR2 YYREEE come from the germline V gene (reference sequence). This CDR3 spans 15 amino acids. With 0 bases clipped from V and 4 bases from J, the junction kept 3 bases outside the gene matches. In DNA, the CDR3 is TGTGCCAGCAGCTTGGATTCTAGCGGGTACAATGAGCAGTTCTTC. It yields the protein CASSLDSSGYNEQFF.